Sequencing of this TCR beta chain was carried out in a study of shared clonotypes between healthy human individuals. Profiled with immunoSEQ multiplex PCR; TCRdb holds only in-frame clones, not every one. Altogether about 1.4 million clones are present, roughly 96% being singletons, with the ten largest covering approximately 1%. Germline lookup yields CDR1 LNHDA and CDR2 SQIVND (reference sequence). The CDR3 is 15 residues long. The J segment lost 9 bases and the V segment lost 6 bases, leaving 10 bases of the junction unmatched. The source is a man aged 25-45 years in good health. The sequenced sample was naive CD4+ T cells sorted from blood. Subset indicated: CD45RA+ positively selected. The chain uses TRBV19 and TRBJ2-1, with 11 nucleotides matching TRBD2. In DNA form, the CDR3 reads TGTGCCAGTAGGGCTCCACTAGCGGGAGTTTTTGAGCAGTTCTTC. Amino acid sequence: CASRAPLAGVFEQFF.